These 31 T cell receptor beta chains came from one sample sequenced in a study of a mutant IDH1 vaccine in newly diagnosed glioma (dated by TCRdb to about 2021). The antigens these receptors bind are not known. Receptors were amplified or captured by the immunoSEQ multiplex PCR assay. In TCRdb, the immuneACCESS table is reduced to in-frame sequences with V and J assigned. These tables do not hold every clone; where another copy was compared, an unresolved V gene accounts for under half, and the others remain unexplained. Counted in this sample were about 94,000 clones; 89% of them appeared once. The ten biggest clones cover 0.77% of the sample. Per the publication, the time point label means: week 47, end of study. A 20-mer mutant IDH1 peptide at 300 micrograms in Montanide made up each vaccine dose, which was injected subcutaneously together with topical imiquimod. The sample here was PBMCs, taken from a glioma patient whose treatment included an IDH1 peptide vaccine. The receptors originated from a woman aged 50 to 60 with glioma.

This chain joins TRBV25-1 and TRBJ2-2; D is unclear. This CDR3 comprises 13 residues. Germline CDR1 MGHDK, CDR2 SYGVNS. V was trimmed by 3 bases and J by 6 bases, leaving 8 bases between them. DNA of the CDR3: TGTGCCAGCAGTGATCTCTACGCCGGGGAGCTGTTTTTT. Translation: CASSDLYAGELFF.

The gene calls are TRBV28 and TRBJ1-5; unclear D gene. CDR1 and CDR2 (germline): MDHEN, SYDVKM. V was pared by 6 bases and J by 2 bases, with 14 bases between. This CDR3 has 15 amino acids. The CDR3 coding sequence is TGTGCCAGCAGGGAGCGGTGGAGCGGCAATCAGCCCCAGCATTTT. This gives the protein CASRERWSGNQPQHF.

This chain links TRBV7-9 with TRBJ2-7; maybe TRBD1 (6 bases). Trimming removed 5 bases from V and 4 bases from J, with 15 bases in between. The CDR3 is 14 amino acids. Germline assignment: CDR1 SEHNR and CDR2 FQNEAQ (reference sequence). The CDR3 spells CASSPVGTPYEQYF. CDR3 DNA: TGTGCCAGCAGCCCGGTAGGGACACCTTACGAGCAGTACTTC.

The rearrangement uses TRBV29-1 and TRBJ1-1, with a weak D call TRBD1 (5 bases). This CDR3 has 14 amino acids. The germline V gene encodes CDR1 SQVTM and CDR2 ANQGSEA. V lost 7 bases to trimming and J lost 5 bases, with 20 bases between them. CDR3 sequence (DNA): TGCAGCGCTACCAAGGAGGGGAGGAATACTGAAGCTTTCTTT. Protein: CSATKEGRNTEAFF.

The genes are TRBV12-1 and TRBJ2-5; the D call TRBD2 from the table was never checked on the DNA. TRBV12-1 is noted as a pseudogene. The CDR3 consists of 14 residues. The CDR3 region has the DNA TGTGCCAGCAGCCTTGAGTCTAAGTCAGAGACCCAGTACTTC. It yields the protein CASSLESKSETQYF.

In DNA form, the CDR3 reads TGCGCCAGCAGTCAAGAACCCGTCGGGGAGCTGTTTTTT. Translated: CASSQEPVGELFF. J is TRBJ2-2 and V is TRBV10-1, with unresolved D. V lost 5 bases, J lost 7 bases, and 11 bases lay in between. The CDR3 has 13 amino acids. Germline CDR1 is WNHNN and CDR2 is SYGVQD (reference sequence).

The J gene is TRBJ1-5, the V gene TRBV28; D is unresolved. The CDR3 is 12 residues long. V was pared by 8 bases and J by 4 bases, with 9 bases between. Looked up from germline, CDR1 is MDHEN and CDR2 is SYDVKM. The CDR3 protein is CASGRPNQPQHF. Written as DNA, the CDR3 is TGTGCCAGCGGAAGGCCTAATCAGCCCCAGCATTTT. The full variable domain, completed using reference TRBV28 and TRBJ1-5, is DVKVTQSSRYLVKRTGEKVFLECVQDMDHENMFWYRQDPGLGLRLIYFSYDVKMKEKGDIPEGYSVSREKKERFSLILESASTNQTSMYLCASGRPNQPQHFGDGTRLSIL.

The J gene is TRBJ1-1, the V gene TRBV18; no reliable D call. Germline CDR1 and CDR2: KGHSH and LQKENI. CDR3 length: 14 residues. V gave up 5 bases and J gave up 1 base, with 11 bases separating them. CDR3 region: CASSELHTNTEAFF. DNA of the CDR3: TGTGCCAGCTCAGAGCTCCACACGAACACTGAAGCTTTCTTT.

The chain employs TRBV6-5 and TRBJ1-2; D remains ambiguous. This CDR3 contains 13 residues. V dropped 4 bases and J dropped 3 bases, with 9 bases sitting between them. The germline V gene has CDR1 MNHEY and CDR2 SVGAGI. The DNA of the CDR3 is TGTGCCAGCAGTTCGAGCATATACTATGGCTACACCTTC. Translation gives CASSSSIYYGYTF.

This chain uses TRBV5-1 with TRBJ1-1; 10 bases fit TRBD1. Germline V lookup: CDR1 SGHRS, CDR2 YFSETQ. Trimming cost V 2 bases and J 5 bases; bases outside gene matches: 3. The CDR3 contains 14 residues. The CDR3 DNA sequence: TGCGCCAGCAGCTTTCGACAGGGGGCTACTGAAGCTTTCTTT. Translation gives CASSFRQGATEAFF. The full variable domain, completed using reference TRBV5-1 and TRBJ1-1, is KAGVTQTPRYLIKTRGQQVTLSCSPISGHRSVSWYQQTPGQGLQFLFEYFSETQRNKGNFPGRFSGRQFSNSRSEMNVSTLELGDSALYLCASSFRQGATEAFFGQGTRLTVV.

This clone was observed once. CDR3 sequence reads: CASRDRGVNTEAFF. The CDR3 DNA follows: TGTGCCAGCAGGGACAGGGGGGTGAACACTGAAGCTTTCTTT. The rearrangement uses TRBV28 and TRBJ1-1, with 10 bases lining up with TRBD1. There are 14 residues in the CDR3. With 6 bases clipped from V and 0 bases from J, the junction kept 1 base outside the gene matches. The V gene's germline CDR1 is MDHEN and CDR2 SYDVKM.

As regards this clone: Germline and junction disagree at one end, which may indicate a read error. V usage is TRBV9 and J usage is TRBJ2-1; D is ambiguous. This CDR3 has 10 residues. Germline CDR1 is SGDLS and CDR2 is YYNGEE. The CDR3 is CASSGPGWLF. The CDR3 DNA sequence: TGTGCCAGCAGCGGGCCTGGTTGGCTCTTC.

The genes are TRBV6-1 and TRBJ1-1; no clear D gene. CDR3 length: 13 amino acids. The germline V and J ends were trimmed by 6 bases and 10 bases, with 18 bases remaining between them. The germline CDR1 and CDR2 sequences are MNHNS and SASEGT. The CDR3 DNA reads as TGTGCCAGCAGCGATAACGGGTGGTTTGGAGCTTTCTTT. Translating gives CASSDNGWFGAFF.

This clone has only a few counts. The chain combines TRBV23-1 with TRBJ1-4; no firm D call. TRBV23-1 is an open reading frame whose function is uncertain. The V end lost 7 bases, the J end lost 4 bases, and 10 bases lay between the germline ends. CDR3 length: 13 residues. Here the CDR3 reads CASTKGRNEKLFF. The CDR3 DNA is TGCGCCAGCACAAAGGGCCGTAATGAAAAACTGTTTTTT.

The J gene is TRBJ2-7, the V gene TRBV5-4; D might be TRBD1 or TRBD2, each matching 6 bases. The CDR3 length is 15 residues. V was cut by 4 bases and J by 4 bases, with 18 bases left in between. Germline lookup yields CDR1 SGHNT and CDR2 YYREEE (reference sequence). Written as DNA, the CDR3 is TGTGCCAGCAGCCTGGGGGGCGAAGTTCAATACGAGCAGTACTTC. This sequence encodes CASSLGGEVQYEQYF.

The chain is built from TRBV29-1 and TRBJ2-1, with 7 positions matching TRBD2. The V and J ends lost 4 bases and 3 bases, in that order; junction bases with no gene match: 9. In germline, CDR1 is SQVTM, CDR2 ANQGSEA. The CDR3 sequence is 15 residues long. The CDR3 DNA follows: TGCAGCGTTGGGCCCCCCCTAGCGGTCTACAATGAGCAGTTCTTC. Translation: CSVGPPLAVYNEQFF.

The J gene is TRBJ2-3, the V gene TRBV6-1; no reliable D call. Trimming took 3 bases from V and 2 from J, leaving 12 bases between them. This CDR3 contains 15 residues. CDR1 and CDR2 (germline): MNHNS, SASEGT. The CDR3: CASSEMDGFTDTQYF. The CDR3 DNA follows: TGTGCCAGCAGTGAGATGGACGGGTTCACAGATACGCAGTATTTT.

CDR3 in amino acids: CASSPALQGTYEQYF. As DNA, the CDR3 is TGCGCCAGCAGCCCAGCTCTACAGGGCACCTACGAGCAGTACTTC. The rearrangement links TRBV5-1 to TRBJ2-7; possible D gene TRBD1, 6 bases. Germline V gene sequence: CDR1 SGHRS, CDR2 YFSETQ. With 4 bases removed from V and 2 bases from J, the gap between germline ends came to 16 bases. This CDR3 is 15 amino acids long. The full variable domain, in which reference TRBV5-1 and TRBJ2-7 provide the parts outside the CDR3, is KAGVTQTPRYLIKTRGQQVTLSCSPISGHRSVSWYQQTPGQGLQFLFEYFSETQRNKGNFPGRFSGRQFSNSRSEMNVSTLELGDSALYLCASSPALQGTYEQYFGPGTRLTVT.

CDR3 nucleotides: TGTGCCAGCAGTTTAAGATTAGGTTCTGGAAACACCATATATTTT. Its protein is CASSLRLGSGNTIYF. This sequence joins TRBV28 and TRBJ1-3; D is ambiguous. CDR1 is MDHEN and CDR2 is SYDVKM in the germline V gene. Deletions cut 2 bases from V and 1 base from J, with 9 bases between. The CDR3 has 15 amino acids.

This rearrangement joins TRBV6-1 to TRBJ1-4, with D tentatively TRBD1 (5 bases). Trimming took off 3 bases at V and 0 bases at J, with 14 bases between the two ends. CDR1 is MNHNS, CDR2 SASEGT, per germline. The CDR3 loop spans 17 amino acids. The CDR3 is CASSDFRGGATNEKLFF. CDR3 bases: TGTGCCAGCAGTGATTTTAGGGGAGGGGCAACTAATGAAAAACTGTTTTTT.

The chain employs TRBV21-1 and TRBJ2-7. TRBV21-1 is a documented pseudogene. The CDR3 covers 17 residues. DNA for the CDR3: TGTGCCAGCAGCAAAGCGCTTTACGCTCGAGACGGCTACGAGCAGTACTTC. It codes for CASSKALYARDGYEQYF.

In this sample, this clone turned up once. This chain uses TRBV7-6 with TRBJ2-3; D uncertain. The CDR3 is 12 amino acids. V lost 5 bases and J lost 0, with 3 bases in between. The germline V gene encodes CDR1 SGHVS and CDR2 FNYEAQ. CDR3 sequence (DNA): TGTGCCAGCAGCACAAGCACAGATACGCAGTATTTT. Amino acid sequence: CASSTSTDTQYF.

In DNA, the CDR3 is TGTGCCAGCAGTGAATCGGGCGGACGACCCTATGGCTACACCTTC. It specifies CASSESGGRPYGYTF. The rearrangement joins TRBV6-1 to TRBJ1-2; D is unclear. The germline CDR1 and CDR2 sequences are MNHNS and SASEGT. V was pared by 2 bases and J by 4 bases, with 14 bases between. CDR3 length: 15 residues.

This clone was seen just once. This rearrangement joins TRBV13 to TRBJ1-3, with D perhaps TRBD1 (5 bases). V dropped 6 bases and J dropped 0 bases, with 18 bases sitting between them. Per the germline V gene, CDR1 is PRHDT and CDR2 is FYEKMQ (reference sequence). The CDR3 covers 17 residues. The CDR3 loop reads CASRRGFGTSSGNTIYF. CDR3 sequence (DNA): TGTGCCAGCAGGCGGGGCTTCGGGACGAGCTCTGGAAACACCATATATTTT.

This clone has more than one count but fewer than ten. In the same sample, other DNA sequences code for this CDR3. This chain connects TRBV6-5 to TRBJ1-1; D is ambiguous. V lost 6 bases and J lost 4, with 6 bases in between. In germline, CDR1 is MNHEY, CDR2 SVGAGI. The CDR3 totals 11 residues. As DNA, the CDR3 is TGTGCCAGCAGCCTGGGCACTGAAGCTTTCTTT. It specifies CASSLGTEAFF.

This clone was recorded a few times. The J gene is TRBJ1-2, the V gene TRBV10-3; D call uncertain. Germline V gene data show CDR1 as ENHRY and CDR2 as SYGVKD. CDR3 length equals 15 residues. V was cut by 5 bases and J by 1 base, with 14 bases left in between. The CDR3 sequence: CAISKTLRFNYGYTF. The CDR3 DNA reads TGTGCCATCAGTAAGACTCTCAGGTTTAACTATGGCTACACCTTC.

J is TRBJ2-5 and V is TRBV10-3; 10 bases map to TRBD1. The end of the DNA fits TRBJ2-7 better, so the J call may be wrong. Germline CDR1 and CDR2: ENHRY and SYGVKD. This CDR3 has 15 amino acids. DNA for the CDR3: TGTGCCATCAAAGCCGGGACAGGGGATTACTACGAGCAGTACTTC. Its translation: CAIKAGTGDYYEQYF.

This chain connects TRBV28 to TRBJ1-5; TRBD1 might be the D (6 bases). Germline CDR1 reads MDHEN; CDR2 reads SYDVKM. V was cut by 6 bases and J by 0 bases, with 12 bases left in between. The CDR3 spans 15 residues. The CDR3 coding sequence is TGTGCCAGCAGCCCGACAGGATATAGCAATCAGCCCCAGCATTTT. Residues: CASSPTGYSNQPQHF.

V is TRBV2 and J is TRBJ1-1, with D hard to call. Germline V gene sequence: CDR1 SNHLY, CDR2 FYNNEI. V was clipped by 8 bases and J by 0 bases, with 4 bases between them. CDR3 length: 11 amino acids. CDR3 coding DNA: TGTGCCAGCGGCGTGAACACTGAAGCTTTCTTT. The encoded protein is CASGVNTEAFF.

This clone was recorded a few times. This chain links TRBV29-1 with TRBJ2-1; 11 nucleotides match TRBD2. Unmatched junction bases numbered 5, after V lost 3 bases and J lost 4 bases. The germline V gene encodes CDR1 SQVTM and CDR2 ANQGSEA. There are 15 residues in the CDR3. The CDR3 sequence is CSVDLAGGRYNEQFF. CDR3 coding DNA: TGCAGCGTTGATTTAGCGGGAGGGCGGTACAATGAGCAGTTCTTC.

The genes are TRBV2 and TRBJ2-1; D uncertain. Germline V gene data show CDR1 as SNHLY and CDR2 as FYNNEI. The CDR3 extends over 12 amino acids. V was trimmed by 8 bases and J by 3 bases, leaving 8 bases between them. CDR3 protein: CASSSDYNEQFF. The CDR3 DNA follows: TGTGCCAGCTCCTCGGACTACAATGAGCAGTTCTTC.